The entry that follows covers one TCR beta chain sequence. Its antigen is not known. The V end lost 5 bases, the J end lost 1 base, and 18 bases lay between the germline ends. Germline lookup yields CDR1 SGHTA and CDR2 FQGNSA. The CDR3 totals 17 residues. Profiling relied on immunoSEQ multiplex PCR, and the TCRdb table lists in-frame clones only, not all of them. This repertoire shows roughly 45,000 clones, approximately 84% found once; its top ten account for 30% to 35%. This entry is derived from a study of OX40 agonist ivuxolimab in advanced cancers. Study context: Hepatocellular carcinoma, melanoma, renal cell or head and neck cancer affected the dose-escalation patients. Mean age 60 years, range about 23 to 85; approximately 80% male. Study-wide findings and caveats: Antigen specificity was not determined for the expanded peripheral T cells.

The V gene is TRBV7-2, the J gene TRBJ1-5; perhaps TRBD1 as D (5 bases). The receptor was isolated from an adult with an advanced solid tumor such as melanoma, head and neck, liver or kidney cancer. The specimen comprised CD4+ or CD8+ T cells sorted from blood, sampled in a trial of the OX40 agonist ivuxolimab. The CDR3 spells CASSPQGGYGSNQPQHF. CDR3 nucleotides: TGTGCCAGCAGCCCCCAGGGAGGGTATGGGAGCAATCAGCCCCAGCATTTT.